The clone carrying this T cell receptor beta chain was counted only a few times. The antigen is unknown. The data were produced by immunoSEQ multiplex PCR, yet TCRdb's version contains in-frame clones alone and is incomplete. Of roughly 30,000 clones in the sample, around 80% were seen once. These data are taken from a study of PD-1 blockade in classical Hodgkin lymphoma. Study-level points and caveats: Researchers reported that CD4+ TCR diversity, though not CD8+, rose significantly by C4D1.

Documented time point: cycle 4 day 1 (C4D1), after more than 5 weeks of nivolumab. All trial patients relapsed after autologous stem cell transplantation. By magnetic negative selection, CD4+ T cells were purified from thawed PBMCs. The receptor's source is a human donor with classical Hodgkin lymphoma. Here the sequenced sample was CD4+ T cells from blood, taken before the fourth cycle of nivolumab.

The CDR3 nucleotides read TGCGCCAGCAGCTCCCAGTACGAGCAGTACTTC. It is translated as CASSSQYEQYF. The chain uses TRBV5-1 and TRBJ2-7; D uncertain. Trimming stripped 3 bases from V and 4 bases from J, with 5 bases between. CDR3 length equals 11 residues. Looked up from germline, CDR1 is SGHRS and CDR2 is YFSETQ.